The following is a T cell receptor (beta chain) sequence with its context. Its antigen remains unidentified. No base-level quality is on record; no much larger clone is a single base apart. The CDR3 regions of human TCRbeta chains were subjected to immunosequencing. The paper's data handling went like this. Repertoire TCRs were checked for matches against a reference library of SARS-CoV-2-specific TCRs that had been generated using the MIRA antigen-specificity platform. Breadth meant the fraction of unique TCRs that were SARS-CoV-2-associated, whereas depth meant the fraction of total T cells that were SARS-CoV-2-associated. Using the MIRA data, each spike-specific TCR was assigned both to the spike region to which the TCR was reactive and to a CD4 or CD8 class. Log10-transformed breadth and depth values were compared by one-way ANOVA with Sidak's multiple comparisons tests. The immuneACCESS repertoire file appears here via TCRdb, limited to in-frame rearrangements. These files lack a portion of the clones; in checked studies, under half of the deficit traces to unresolved V genes, and the cause of the others is not known. Clonal size and the V and J genes are those of that table, whereas D and trimming came from the DNA. Recorded for this sample are about 210,000 clones; roughly 94% of them occurred a single time. The ten largest clones capture around 1.8% of the sample.

The sample belongs to a study of T cell responses to AZD1222 COVID-19 vaccine (dated by TCRdb to the early 2020s). For context, the study as a whole: A total of under 250 trial participants underwent TCR sequencing, of whom nearly 210 had received two doses of AZD1222 and some 25 had received two doses of the MenACWY control vaccine. Enrollment into the trials was organized by age into subgroups of 18-55, 56-69 and 70-plus years, and those subgroups contained approximately 150, 30 and 60 TCR-sequenced participants, respectively.

Spanning cysteine to phenylalanine, the CDR3 consists of 15 amino acids. Only the CDR3 DNA stays, 45 bases, in frame from base 1. V is trimmed back by 0 bases and J by 4 bases, and the junction contains 4 bases that no gene match accounts for. Taken from the germline V gene, the CDR1 and CDR2 loops are MNHEY and SVGAGI. The research as a whole found: Vaccine-associated CD4 TCRs spanned the whole spike protein, with dominant responses in regions 160-218 and 743-854. In the small 56-69-year group, the increase in depth fell short of significance, most likely because of low power. No day 14 peak-response samples were available, so repertoires were characterized only after the peak T cell response. Reportedly, close to half of the unique spike-specific TCRs recognized epitopes lying outside the regions that are mutated in the B.1.351 and B.1.1.7 variants. After two AZD1222 doses, spike-specific TCR breadth and depth were significantly higher than at day 0 and than in MenACWY recipients. Participants were mostly white British, with more females than males. The authors suggested clonal diversity may have been underestimated. Conclusions about previously exposed vaccinees were limited because only 6 or 7 AZD1222 recipients were SARS-CoV-2 seropositive at baseline.

The meaning of the sample's time point label: about 28 days (+/-7) after the second vaccine dose. In light of the paper, this sample's treatment or condition label describes: meningococcal conjugate vaccine given as trial control. Vaccinee samples came from UK trials COV001 and COV002, including a single-blind randomized controlled phase 2/3 trial of AZD1222 (ChAdOx1 nCoV-19) in healthy adults. For TCRbeta chain sequencing, PBMC samples from trial participants were taken at day 0 and at day 28 after the second dose. The rearrangement joined TRBV6-5 to TRBJ1-2; 8 bases in the middle match TRBD1. The source of this sequence is an adult who received the MenACWY meningococcal vaccine as a control. The sample in question was peripheral blood, obtained 28 days after the second dose of the MenACWY control vaccine. The nucleotide sequence reads TGTGCCAGCAGTTACTCCTCGACAGGGGTCTATGGCTACACCTTC. Its translation is CASSYSSTGVYGYTF.